The 28 T cell receptor beta chains below were found in one sample sequenced in a study of blood T cell repertoires in COVID-19 (dated by TCRdb to 2020 to 2021). The method behind the library was the immunoSEQ multiplex PCR assay. In TCRdb, the immuneACCESS table is reduced to in-frame sequences with V and J assigned. These tables do not hold every clone; where another copy was compared, an unresolved V gene accounts for under half, and the others remain unexplained. In all, the sample holds about 150,000 clones, and 80% to 85% of those were seen once. The ten largest clones take up approximately 8% of the sample. The sequencing sample was made of PBMCs or T cells enriched from blood (not recorded which). Receptors were obtained from a woman in her fifties or sixties who had recovered from COVID-19.

The count of this clone is one. The chain employs TRBV4-2 and TRBJ2-3, with 8 nucleotides matching TRBD2. The CDR3 has 17 residues. The J segment lost 2 bases and the V segment lost 3 bases, leaving 10 bases of the junction unmatched. Germline V gene sequence: CDR1 LGHNA, CDR2 YNFKEQ. As DNA, the CDR3 is TGTGCCAGCAGCCAGCCAATAGCGGGACTAAACACAGATACGCAGTATTTT. It codes for CASSQPIAGLNTDTQYF.

The chain recombines TRBV12-3 or TRBV12-4 with TRBJ1-1; D not resolved. With 2 bases removed from V and 4 bases from J, the gap between germline ends came to 8 bases. The CDR3 is 13 residues long. The CDR3 nucleotides read TGTGCCAGCAGTTTACAGGCACCCACTGAAGCTTTCTTT. This translates into CASSLQAPTEAFF.

This chain joins TRBV19 and TRBJ1-6, with D uncertain. From germline, CDR1 is LNHDA and CDR2 SQIVND (reference sequence). The germline V and J ends were trimmed by 6 bases and 5 bases, with 17 bases remaining between them. The CDR3 extends over 16 amino acids. In nucleotides, the CDR3 is TGTGCCAGTAGCTTATACGCTTCTATGGATAATTCACCCCTCCACTTT. Protein: CASSLYASMDNSPLHF.

The chain combines TRBV10-3 with TRBJ1-2; 8 bases line up with TRBD1. CDR1 is ENHRY, CDR2 SYGVKD, per germline. J was trimmed by 7 bases and V by 4 bases; bases with no gene match: 8. This CDR3 is built from 14 residues. CDR3 in amino acids: CAISGPDRAGGYTF. The CDR3 DNA sequence: TGTGCCATCAGTGGTCCGGACAGGGCGGGTGGCTACACCTTC.

This chain links TRBV28 with TRBJ1-5; 7 nucleotides agree with TRBD1. CDR1 MDHEN and CDR2 SYDVKM come from the germline V gene. V lost 4 bases, J lost 7 bases, and 10 bases stayed unmatched. The CDR3 loop spans 15 amino acids. The CDR3 coding sequence is TGTGCCAGCAGTTCCCCCTCGACAGGGCAACAGCCCCAGCATTTT. Residues: CASSSPSTGQQPQHF.

This rearrangement joins TRBV12-5 to TRBJ2-1; 16 nucleotides match TRBD2. J lost 0 bases, V lost 2 bases, and 7 bases had no gene match. The CDR3 totals 20 residues. Germline V gene lookup returns CDR1 LGHNT and CDR2 FRNRAP. CDR3 in amino acids: CASGLLTGLAGGPSYNEQFF. The CDR3 bases are TGTGCTAGTGGTTTGTTAACGGGACTAGCGGGGGGGCCCTCCTACAATGAGCAGTTCTTC.

This clone was detected only once. The chain joins TRBV12-3 or TRBV12-4 to TRBJ1-1; a possible D gene is TRBD1 (6 bases). Between the trimmed V and J ends, which lost 5 bases and 8 bases, there was a span of 12 bases. CDR3 size: 12 residues. The CDR3 is CASSRDRSEAFF. CDR3 DNA sequence: TGTGCCAGCAGTCGAGACAGGTCCGAAGCTTTCTTT.

The CDR3 DNA reads as TGTGCCAGCAGTTTGGAGGTTCCCCAGCCCCAGCATTTT. Protein sequence: CASSLEVPQPQHF. This chain connects TRBV28 to TRBJ1-5; D remains unclear. The CDR3 is 13 residues long. Germline V lookup: CDR1 MDHEN, CDR2 SYDVKM. The V end was cut by 3 bases, the J end by 7 bases, with 10 bases between. Variable domain in full (rest from reference TRBV28 and TRBJ1-5): DVKVTQSSRYLVKRTGEKVFLECVQDMDHENMFWYRQDPGLGLRLIYFSYDVKMKEKGDIPEGYSVSREKKERFSLILESASTNQTSMYLCASSLEVPQPQHFGDGTRLSIL.

The chain has TRBV3-1 (or the pseudogene TRBV3-2) and TRBJ2-1, with D perhaps matching TRBD2 (6 bases). Between the trimmed V and J ends, which lost 1 base and 6 bases, there was a span of 16 bases. Germline loops: CDR1 LGHDT, CDR2 YNNKEL (reference sequence). The CDR3 spans 16 residues. The DNA of the CDR3 is TGTGCCAGCAGCCAAGGGTTAGCGGCCCTAGGCAATGAGCAGTTCTTC. Its protein product is CASSQGLAALGNEQFF.

V is TRBV10-3 and J is TRBJ1-1, with 10 bases that match TRBD1. V trimming: 5 bases; J trimming: 0 bases; junction bases outside the gene matches: 21. Germline CDR1 and CDR2: ENHRY and SYGVKD. CDR3 size: 21 residues. For the CDR3, the DNA is TGTGCCATCAGTACATCCCTCTTGCCGGGACAGGGGATGGGGATGAACACTGAAGCTTTCTTT. Protein: CAISTSLLPGQGMGMNTEAFF.

V gene TRBV9 combines with J gene TRBJ2-3, with TRBD1 as a possible D gene (6 bases). Trimming left V 2 bases short and J 1 base short, with 11 bases between. Germline CDR1 is SGDLS and CDR2 is YYNGEE. This CDR3 region has 15 residues. CDR3 DNA: TGTGCCAGCAGCGTCCTGACAGGAGGCACAGATACGCAGTATTTT. Its translation: CASSVLTGGTDTQYF.

This chain links TRBV19 with TRBJ1-5, with TRBD1 matching 7 bases. The CDR3 is 14 amino acids. The V gene's germline CDR1 is LNHDA and CDR2 SQIVND (reference sequence). The ends lost 5 bases at V and 4 bases at J; junction bases unmatched: 5. The CDR3 DNA sequence: TGTGCCAGTAGTTCAACAGGGGAAAATCAGCCCCAGCATTTT. Translation: CASSSTGENQPQHF.

V usage is TRBV5-4 and J usage is TRBJ2-3, with D possibly being TRBD2 (7 bases). Trimming cost V 4 bases and J 5 bases, with 11 bases left between them. The CDR3 totals 13 residues. CDR1 SGHNT and CDR2 YYREEE come from the germline V gene (reference sequence). The CDR3 DNA reads as TGTGCCAGCAGCGGGGAGGGGGGAGATACGCAGTATTTT. Its translation: CASSGEGGDTQYF.

The chain employs TRBV3-1 (or the pseudogene TRBV3-2) and TRBJ1-6, with 9 bases that match TRBD1. J gave up 10 bases and V 4 bases, and 5 bases lay outside the gene matches. CDR1 and CDR2 (germline): LGHDT, YNNKEL (reference sequence). The CDR3 is 14 residues long. The CDR3 loop is CASSRTGVGSPLHF. For the CDR3, the DNA is TGTGCCAGCAGCCGGACAGGGGTTGGGTCACCCCTCCACTTT.

The gene calls are TRBV4-2 and TRBJ2-3; 9 nucleotides align to TRBD2. The CDR3 totals 17 residues. Germline V gene lookup returns CDR1 LGHNA and CDR2 YNFKEQ. V dropped 5 bases and J dropped 6; count of bases not matched to a gene: 15. The CDR3 sequence is CASSYGRRGGISDTQYF. The CDR3 DNA follows: TGTGCCAGCAGCTACGGCCGGCGGGGGGGGATCTCGGATACGCAGTATTTT.

The rearrangement links TRBV19 to TRBJ1-5; no firm D call. Germline loops: CDR1 LNHDA, CDR2 SQIVND (reference sequence). Trimming took off 3 bases at V and 6 bases at J, with 21 bases between the two ends. The CDR3 runs 17 residues. The CDR3 loop is CASSMGRVAGYAQPQHF. The CDR3 DNA follows: TGTGCCAGTAGTATGGGGAGGGTGGCGGGGTATGCTCAGCCCCAGCATTTT. The entire variable domain, with the rest obtained from reference TRBV19 and TRBJ1-5, is as follows: DGGITQSPKYLFRKEGQNVTLSCEQNLNHDAMYWYRQDPGQGLRLIYYSQIVNDFQKGDIAEGYSVSREKKESFPLTVTSAQKNPTAFYLCASSMGRVAGYAQPQHFGDGTRLSIL.

The chain combines TRBV5-1 with TRBJ1-4; the match to TRBD1 covers 8 bases. This CDR3 comprises 14 residues. In germline, CDR1 is SGHRS, CDR2 YFSETQ. Losses at the gene ends were 4 bases for V and 7 bases for J; bases not matched to a gene: 6. The CDR3 DNA is TGCGCCAGCAGCCACGGACAGGGCACTGAAAAACTGTTTTTT. Translated: CASSHGQGTEKLFF.

This chain connects TRBV7-2 to TRBJ2-1; D may be TRBD1 (5 bases). With 3 bases removed from V and 5 bases from J, the gap between germline ends came to 8 bases. Germline lookup yields CDR1 SGHTA and CDR2 FQGNSA. This CDR3 contains 13 residues. Written as DNA, the CDR3 is TGTGCCAGCAGCTTGGGGCCAAACAATGAGCAGTTCTTC. It encodes CASSLGPNNEQFF.

V is TRBV27 and J is TRBJ2-1, with D possibly TRBD2 on 6 matching bases. Looked up from germline, CDR1 is MNHEY and CDR2 is SMNVEV (reference sequence). V gave up 9 bases and J gave up 6 bases, with 15 bases separating them. CDR3 length: 13 residues. This CDR3 reads CASSGLPGNEQFF. The DNA for the CDR3 is TGTGCCAGTTCGGGACTCCCCGGCAATGAGCAGTTCTTC.

The V and J genes are TRBV7-2 and TRBJ1-5, with 9 bases fitting TRBD1. V was clipped by 4 bases and J by 7 bases; unmatched bases: 8. Germline values: CDR1 SGHTA, CDR2 FQGNSA. The CDR3 length is 15 residues. The CDR3, as DNA: TGTGCCAGCAGCTGGACAGGGGTGAGAGAGCAGCCCCAGCATTTT. This translates into CASSWTGVREQPQHF.

The chain carries TRBV29-1 and TRBJ1-1; TRBD1 might be the D (5 bases). There are 13 residues in the CDR3. Trimming removed 4 bases at V and 4 bases at J, with 13 bases between. From germline, CDR1 is SQVTM and CDR2 ANQGSEA. The CDR3 region is CSVVGGYSTEAFF. The CDR3 region has the DNA TGCAGCGTTGTGGGGGGTTATTCCACTGAAGCTTTCTTT.

This chain uses TRBV2 with TRBJ1-5, with 7 bases aligning to TRBD1. The length of the CDR3 is 15 residues. Germline CDR1 is SNHLY and CDR2 is FYNNEI. The V segment lost 5 bases and the J segment 2 bases; nucleotides outside the gene matches: 6. The CDR3 region has the DNA TGTGCCAGCAGTAGACAGGGTTTACGCAATCAGCCCCAGCATTTT. It yields the protein CASSRQGLRNQPQHF.

The V gene is TRBV27, the J gene TRBJ2-7; D might be TRBD2 (7 bases). CDR1 is MNHEY and CDR2 is SMNVEV in the germline V gene (reference sequence). V was cut by 7 bases and J by 5 bases, with 18 bases left in between. This CDR3 contains 14 residues. The CDR3 DNA is TGTGCCAGCACCACCCTTGGGGGGGGCCACGAGCAGTACTTC. This sequence encodes CASTTLGGGHEQYF.

The J gene is TRBJ2-7, the V gene TRBV6-2 or TRBV6-3, with 15 bases aligning to TRBD2. Unmatched junction bases numbered 11, after V lost 3 bases and J lost 2 bases. The germline V gene encodes CDR1 MNHEY and CDR2 SVGEGT. CDR3 length equals 19 residues. The CDR3 DNA reads TGTGCCAGCAGTTATAAGGGAACCGGACTAGCGGGAGGGCCCTACGAGCAGTACTTC. Protein product: CASSYKGTGLAGGPYEQYF.

The chain couples TRBV10-3 to TRBJ2-1, with TRBD2 matching 7 bases. The trim removed 6 bases at V and 0 bases at J, leaving 8 bases unmatched. The length of the CDR3 is 16 residues. CDR1 ENHRY and CDR2 SYGVKD come from the germline V gene. The CDR3 loop reads CAISQTSPSSYNEQFF. The DNA for the CDR3 is TGTGCCATCAGCCAGACTAGCCCTAGCTCCTACAATGAGCAGTTCTTC.

The rearrangement links TRBV27 to TRBJ2-7; 8 nucleotides align to TRBD2. Germline CDR1 reads MNHEY; CDR2 reads SMNVEV (reference sequence). This CDR3 contains 16 residues. Germline trimming cut 2 bases from V and 4 bases from J; bases unmatched to any gene: 10. This chain's CDR3 is CASSLAGGLPPYEQYF. In nucleotides, the CDR3 is TGTGCCAGCAGTTTAGCGGGGGGCCTTCCACCTTACGAGCAGTACTTC.

This clone was observed a single time. V gene TRBV5-1 combines with J gene TRBJ1-5; perhaps TRBD1 as D (5 bases). The CDR3 extends over 14 amino acids. CDR1 is SGHRS, CDR2 YFSETQ, per germline. Between the trimmed V and J ends, which lost 4 bases and 2 bases, there was a span of 10 bases. CDR3 in DNA: TGCGCCAGCAGCCCTGGGGCAGGCAATCAGCCCCAGCATTTT. Translation: CASSPGAGNQPQHF.

This clone was detected only once. V and J are TRBV5-5 and TRBJ1-5, with 8 bases that match TRBD1. The CDR3 has 15 residues. Unmatched junction bases numbered 10, after V lost 4 bases and J lost 7 bases. In germline, CDR1 is SGHKS, CDR2 YYEKEE (reference sequence). The CDR3 sequence is CASSRGVDRAQPQHF. Here the CDR3 DNA reads TGTGCCAGCAGCCGGGGTGTGGACAGGGCACAGCCCCAGCATTTT.